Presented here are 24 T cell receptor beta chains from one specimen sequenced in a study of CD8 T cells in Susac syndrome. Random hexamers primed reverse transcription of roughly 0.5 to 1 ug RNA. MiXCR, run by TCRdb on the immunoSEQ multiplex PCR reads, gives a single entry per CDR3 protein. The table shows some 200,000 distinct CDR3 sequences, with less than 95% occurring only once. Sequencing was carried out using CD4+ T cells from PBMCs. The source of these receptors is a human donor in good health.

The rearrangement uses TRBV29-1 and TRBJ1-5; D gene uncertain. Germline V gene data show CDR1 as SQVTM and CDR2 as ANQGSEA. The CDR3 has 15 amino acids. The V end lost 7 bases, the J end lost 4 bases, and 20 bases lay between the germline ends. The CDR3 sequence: CSAREGNSPNQPQHF. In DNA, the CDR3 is TGCAGCGCAAGGGAGGGAAACTCCCCTAATCAGCCCCAGCATTTT.

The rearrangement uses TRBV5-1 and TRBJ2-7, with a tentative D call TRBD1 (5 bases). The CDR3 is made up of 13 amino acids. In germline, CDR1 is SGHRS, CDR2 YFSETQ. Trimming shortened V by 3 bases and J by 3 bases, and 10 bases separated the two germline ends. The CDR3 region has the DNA TGCGCCAGCAGCTCCGACAGCCTCTACGAGCAGTACTTC. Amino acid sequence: CASSSDSLYEQYF.

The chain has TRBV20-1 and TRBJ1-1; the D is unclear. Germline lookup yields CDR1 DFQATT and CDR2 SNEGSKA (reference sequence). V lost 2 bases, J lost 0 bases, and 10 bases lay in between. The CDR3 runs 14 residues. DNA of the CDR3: TGCAGTGCTAGACTTCCAGCAGTGAACACTGAAGCTTTCTTT. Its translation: CSARLPAVNTEAFF.

CDR3 sequence: CSATSGTEQYF. The CDR3 coding sequence is TGCAGCGCTACTAGCGGCACGGAGCAGTACTTC. The chain couples TRBV29-1 to TRBJ2-7; 8 bases are shared with TRBD2. Trimming removed 7 bases from V and 7 bases from J; junction bases left unmatched: 6. The germline gives CDR1 SQVTM, CDR2 ANQGSEA. This CDR3 is 11 amino acids long.

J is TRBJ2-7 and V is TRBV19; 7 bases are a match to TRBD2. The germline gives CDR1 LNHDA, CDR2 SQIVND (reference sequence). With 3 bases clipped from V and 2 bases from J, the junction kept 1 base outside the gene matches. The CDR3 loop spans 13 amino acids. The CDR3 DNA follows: TGTGCCAGTAGTATCGGACTAGCCTACGAGCAGTACTTC. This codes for CASSIGLAYEQYF. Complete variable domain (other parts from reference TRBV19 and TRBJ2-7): DGGITQSPKYLFRKEGQNVTLSCEQNLNHDAMYWYRQDPGQGLRLIYYSQIVNDFQKGDIAEGYSVSREKKESFPLTVTSAQKNPTAFYLCASSIGLAYEQYFGPGTRLTVT.

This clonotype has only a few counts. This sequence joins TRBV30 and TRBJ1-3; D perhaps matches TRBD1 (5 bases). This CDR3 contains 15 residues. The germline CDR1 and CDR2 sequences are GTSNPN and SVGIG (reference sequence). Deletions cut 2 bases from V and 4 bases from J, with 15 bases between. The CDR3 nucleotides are TGTGCCTGGAGTCCCCCGCTGGGGGAAGGAAACACCATATATTTT. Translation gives CAWSPPLGEGNTIYF.

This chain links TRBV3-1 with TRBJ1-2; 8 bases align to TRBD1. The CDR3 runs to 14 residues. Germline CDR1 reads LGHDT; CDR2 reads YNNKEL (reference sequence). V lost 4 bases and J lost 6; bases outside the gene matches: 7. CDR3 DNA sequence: TGTGCCAGCAGCCCGTTGGGACAGGACGATGGCTACACCTTC. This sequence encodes CASSPLGQDDGYTF.

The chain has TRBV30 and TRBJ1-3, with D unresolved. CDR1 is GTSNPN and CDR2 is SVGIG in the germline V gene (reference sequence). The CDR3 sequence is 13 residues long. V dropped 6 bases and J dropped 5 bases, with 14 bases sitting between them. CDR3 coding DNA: TGTGCCTGTTACGACTGGAATAGAAACACCATATATTTT. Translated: CACYDWNRNTIYF.

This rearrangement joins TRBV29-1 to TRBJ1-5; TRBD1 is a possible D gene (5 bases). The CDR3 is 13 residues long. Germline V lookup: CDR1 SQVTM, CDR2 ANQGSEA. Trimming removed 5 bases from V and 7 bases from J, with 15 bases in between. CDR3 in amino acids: CSVTNGGDQPQHF. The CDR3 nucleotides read TGCAGCGTTACAAATGGGGGAGACCAGCCCCAGCATTTT.

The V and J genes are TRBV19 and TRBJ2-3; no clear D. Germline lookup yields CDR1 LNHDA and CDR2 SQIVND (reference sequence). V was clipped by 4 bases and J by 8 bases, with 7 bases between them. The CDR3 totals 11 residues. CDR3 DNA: TGTGCCAGTAGTAGCGGTCGTACGCAGTATTTT. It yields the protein CASSSGRTQYF.

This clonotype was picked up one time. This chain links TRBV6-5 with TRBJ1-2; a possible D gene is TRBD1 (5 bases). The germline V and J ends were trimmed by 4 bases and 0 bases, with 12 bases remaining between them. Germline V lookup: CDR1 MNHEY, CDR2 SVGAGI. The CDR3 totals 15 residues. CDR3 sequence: CASSSPRGSNYGYTF. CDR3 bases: TGTGCCAGCAGTTCGCCTCGGGGCTCTAACTATGGCTACACCTTC.

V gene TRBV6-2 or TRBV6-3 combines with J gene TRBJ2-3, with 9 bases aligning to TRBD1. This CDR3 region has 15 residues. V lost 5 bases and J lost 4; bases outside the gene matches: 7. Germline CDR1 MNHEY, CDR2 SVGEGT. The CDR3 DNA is TGTGCCAGCAGTACCGGACAGGGGAGGGCAGATACGCAGTATTTT. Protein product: CASSTGQGRADTQYF.

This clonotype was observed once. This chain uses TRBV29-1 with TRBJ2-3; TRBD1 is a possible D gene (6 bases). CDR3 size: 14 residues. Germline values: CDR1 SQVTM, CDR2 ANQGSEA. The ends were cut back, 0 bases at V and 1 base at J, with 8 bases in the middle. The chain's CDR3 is CSVEEPGGTDTQYF. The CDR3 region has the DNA TGCAGCGTTGAAGAGCCAGGGGGCACAGATACGCAGTATTTT.

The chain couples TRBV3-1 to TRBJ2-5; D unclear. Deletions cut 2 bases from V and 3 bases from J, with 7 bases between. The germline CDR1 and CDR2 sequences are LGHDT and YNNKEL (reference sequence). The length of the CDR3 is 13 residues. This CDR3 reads CASSQRPEETQYF. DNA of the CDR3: TGTGCCAGCAGCCAACGGCCGGAAGAGACCCAGTACTTC.

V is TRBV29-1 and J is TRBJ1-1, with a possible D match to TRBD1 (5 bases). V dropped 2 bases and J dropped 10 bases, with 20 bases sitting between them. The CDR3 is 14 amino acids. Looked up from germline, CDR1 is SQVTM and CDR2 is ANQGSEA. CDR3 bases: TGCAGCGTTGAACAACCGGGACTCCTCCGGGGAGCTTTCTTT. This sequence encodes CSVEQPGLLRGAFF.

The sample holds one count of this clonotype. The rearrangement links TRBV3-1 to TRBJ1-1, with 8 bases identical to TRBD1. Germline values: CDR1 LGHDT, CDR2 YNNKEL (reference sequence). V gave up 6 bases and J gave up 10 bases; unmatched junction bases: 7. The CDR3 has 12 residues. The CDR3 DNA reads TGTGCCAGCAGTTTTCCCGACAGGGGAGCTTTCTTT. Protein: CASSFPDRGAFF. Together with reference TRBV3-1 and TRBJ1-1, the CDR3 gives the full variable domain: DTAVSQTPKYLVTQMGNDKSIKCEQNLGHDTMYWYKQDSKKFLKIMFSYNNKELIINETVPNRFSPKSPDKAHLNLHINSLELGDSAVYFCASSFPDRGAFFGQGTRLTVV.

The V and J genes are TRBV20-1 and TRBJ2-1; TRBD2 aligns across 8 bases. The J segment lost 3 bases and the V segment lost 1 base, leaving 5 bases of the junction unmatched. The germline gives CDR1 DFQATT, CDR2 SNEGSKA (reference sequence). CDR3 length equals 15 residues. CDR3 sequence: CSARGPLAGYNEQFF. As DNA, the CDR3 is TGCAGTGCTAGAGGGCCCCTAGCGGGCTACAATGAGCAGTTCTTC.

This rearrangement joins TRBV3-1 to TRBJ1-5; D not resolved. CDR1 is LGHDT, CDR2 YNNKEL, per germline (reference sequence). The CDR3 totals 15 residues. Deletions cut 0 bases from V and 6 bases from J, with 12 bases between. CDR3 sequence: CASSQDSWGGQPQHF. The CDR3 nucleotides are TGTGCCAGCAGCCAAGATTCGTGGGGTGGTCAGCCCCAGCATTTT.

CDR3 residues: CASSLVGPTEDYNEQFF. For the CDR3, the DNA is TGTGCCAGCAGCTTAGTCGGCCCAACTGAAGATTACAATGAGCAGTTCTTC. The V gene is TRBV7-9, the J gene TRBJ2-1; D ambiguous. The CDR3 is 17 amino acids. CDR1 SEHNR and CDR2 FQNEAQ come from the germline V gene (reference sequence). V shed 1 base and J shed 4 bases, with 17 bases lying between them.

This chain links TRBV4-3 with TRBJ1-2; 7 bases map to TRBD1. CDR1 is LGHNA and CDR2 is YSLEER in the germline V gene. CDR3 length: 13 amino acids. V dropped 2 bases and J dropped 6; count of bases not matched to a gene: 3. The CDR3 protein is CASSQPRGDGYTF. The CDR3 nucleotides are TGCGCCAGCAGCCAACCCAGGGGGGATGGCTACACCTTC.

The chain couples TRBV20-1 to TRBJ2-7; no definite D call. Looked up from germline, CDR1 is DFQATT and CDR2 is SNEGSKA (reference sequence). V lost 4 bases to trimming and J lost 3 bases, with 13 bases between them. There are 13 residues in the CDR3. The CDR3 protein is CSATGGGDYEQYF. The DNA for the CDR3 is TGCAGTGCTACCGGTGGTGGGGACTACGAGCAGTACTTC.

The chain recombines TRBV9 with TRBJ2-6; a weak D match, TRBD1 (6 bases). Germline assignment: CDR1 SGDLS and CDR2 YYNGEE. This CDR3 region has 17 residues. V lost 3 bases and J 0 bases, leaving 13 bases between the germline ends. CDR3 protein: CASSAYLRGSGANVLTF. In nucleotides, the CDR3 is TGTGCCAGCAGCGCTTACCTCAGGGGCTCTGGGGCCAACGTCCTGACTTTC.

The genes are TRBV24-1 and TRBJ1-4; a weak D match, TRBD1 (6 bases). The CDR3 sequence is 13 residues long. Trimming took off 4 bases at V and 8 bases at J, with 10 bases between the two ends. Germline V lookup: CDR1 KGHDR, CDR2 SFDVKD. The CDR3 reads CATSEQGSEKLFF. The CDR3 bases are TGTGCCACCAGTGAACAGGGAAGCGAAAAACTGTTTTTT.

The CDR3 bases are TGCGCCAGCAGCCAACGACTAGCAAGGGAGGGAGAGACCCAGTACTTC. This codes for CASSQRLAREGETQYF. This sequence joins TRBV4-3 and TRBJ2-5; 7 bases match TRBD2. This CDR3 contains 16 residues. Unmatched junction bases numbered 10, after V lost 2 bases and J lost 4 bases. Germline lookup yields CDR1 LGHNA and CDR2 YSLEER.